One sample yielded the 9 T cell receptor beta chains listed below, sequenced in a study of Graves' ophthalmopathy and Graves' hyperthyroidism. Amplification targeted the TCR beta CDR3 regions, with RNA transcripts as the source material. An initial RT-PCR round employing HTBI primers preceded a second-round multiplex PCR. TCRdb called the multiplex PCR reads again in MiXCR, with one record for every CDR3 protein. The sample lists around 1.1 million distinct CDR3 sequences, 35% to 40% seen once, with around 10% in the top ten. The specimen was peripheral blood or thyroid tissue (not recorded which). The receptors come from an adult man with Graves' hyperthyroidism.

V and J are TRBV29-1 and TRBJ2-1, with D perhaps matching TRBD2 (5 bases). Trimming took 5 bases from V and 0 from J, leaving 14 bases between them. Germline V gene data show CDR1 as SQVTM and CDR2 as ANQGSEA. The CDR3 runs 15 residues. Here the CDR3 reads CSVKDWRSSYNEQFF. The DNA for the CDR3 is TGCAGCGTTAAGGACTGGAGGAGCTCCTACAATGAGCAGTTCTTC.

The chain carries TRBV6-2 or TRBV6-3 and TRBJ1-1; D remains ambiguous. Trimming took 4 bases from V and 13 from J, leaving 13 bases between them. CDR1 MNHEY and CDR2 SVGEGT come from the germline V gene. The CDR3 has 11 amino acids. The CDR3: CASSWEGVGFF. As DNA, the CDR3 is TGTGCCAGCAGTTGGGAGGGCGTGGGTTTCTTT.

The chain couples TRBV15 to TRBJ2-7, with D unresolved. Germline V gene data show CDR1 as LNHNV and CDR2 as YYDKDF (reference sequence). Trimming pared 1 base from V and 3 bases from J, leaving 7 bases between. CDR3 length equals 13 residues. CDR3 in amino acids: CATSRVVGYEQYF. The CDR3 nucleotides read TGTGCCACCAGCAGAGTGGTCGGCTACGAGCAGTACTTC.

The chain joins TRBV19 to TRBJ2-7; 8 bases align to TRBD1. The trim removed 2 bases at V and 4 bases at J, leaving 7 bases unmatched. The CDR3 extends over 15 amino acids. CDR1 is LNHDA and CDR2 is SQIVND in the germline V gene (reference sequence). CDR3 residues: CASSISRTGLYEQYF. The CDR3 DNA follows: TGTGCCAGTAGTATAAGCCGGACAGGGCTATACGAGCAGTACTTC.

This clonotype was observed at least ten times. The rearrangement uses TRBV7-6 and TRBJ2-7, with D possibly matching TRBD2 (5 bases). The CDR3 is 16 residues long. Between the trimmed V and J ends, which lost 2 bases and 5 bases, there was a span of 19 bases. Germline V gene sequence: CDR1 SGHVS, CDR2 FNYEAQ. CDR3 DNA sequence: TGTGCCAGCAGCTTATTGGTAGCGACGAGCCATGACGAGCAGTACTTC. This gives the protein CASSLLVATSHDEQYF.

The V gene is TRBV7-2, the J gene TRBJ1-6; 8 bases align to TRBD1. Germline CDR1 and CDR2: SGHTA and FQGNSA. The CDR3 contains 21 residues. The junction had 27 bases not matched to a gene; V was cut back by 5 bases and J by 9 bases. DNA of the CDR3: TGTGCCAGCAGCCCAGCCACCGCCAGGGGGCGGGGTGTGGCTAAAGGTTCACCCCTCCACTTT. This sequence encodes CASSPATARGRGVAKGSPLHF.

The chain links TRBV10-3 to TRBJ2-1; 8 nucleotides line up with TRBD1. Germline loops: CDR1 ENHRY, CDR2 SYGVKD. J was trimmed by 10 bases and V by 8 bases; bases with no gene match: 7. The CDR3 extends over 12 amino acids. The CDR3 DNA is TGTGCCATCCGGGACAGGAGCCACGAGCAGTTCTTC. Translated: CAIRDRSHEQFF.

This clonotype was counted many times. The CDR3 sequence: CSVYAGFTNEKLFF. In DNA, the CDR3 is TGCAGCGTTTACGCGGGGTTCACTAATGAAAAACTGTTTTTT. The V gene is TRBV29-1, the J gene TRBJ1-4, with D uncertain. V dropped 5 bases and J dropped 2 bases, with 12 bases sitting between them. In germline, CDR1 is SQVTM, CDR2 ANQGSEA. This CDR3 has 14 residues. Drawing the rest from reference TRBV29-1 and TRBJ1-4, the complete variable domain is SAVISQKPSRDICQRGTSLTIQCQVDSQVTMMFWYRQQPGQSLTLIATANQGSEATYESGFVIDKFPISRPNLTFSTLTVSNMSPEDSSIYLCSVYAGFTNEKLFFGSGTQLSVL.

This clonotype was seen a handful of times. The chain joins TRBV11-2 to TRBJ1-2, with 8 bases matching TRBD1. The CDR3 extends over 15 amino acids. With 6 bases clipped from V and 4 bases from J, the junction kept 10 bases outside the gene matches. CDR1 is SGHAT, CDR2 FQNNGV, per germline. CDR3 sequence reads: CASRPGTGLVYGYTF. The CDR3 DNA sequence: TGTGCCAGCAGGCCCGGGACAGGCCTCGTCTATGGCTACACCTTC.